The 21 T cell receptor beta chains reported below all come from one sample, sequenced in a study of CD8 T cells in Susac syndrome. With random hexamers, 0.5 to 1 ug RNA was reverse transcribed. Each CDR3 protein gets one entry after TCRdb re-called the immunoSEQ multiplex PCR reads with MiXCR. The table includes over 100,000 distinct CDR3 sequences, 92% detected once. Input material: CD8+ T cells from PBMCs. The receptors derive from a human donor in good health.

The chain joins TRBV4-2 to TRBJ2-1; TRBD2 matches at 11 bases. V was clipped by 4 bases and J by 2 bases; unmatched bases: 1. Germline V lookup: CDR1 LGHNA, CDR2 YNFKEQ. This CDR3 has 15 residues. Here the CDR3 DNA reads TGTGCCAGCAGCCTACTAGCGGGAGCCTACAATGAGCAGTTCTTC. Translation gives CASSLLAGAYNEQFF.

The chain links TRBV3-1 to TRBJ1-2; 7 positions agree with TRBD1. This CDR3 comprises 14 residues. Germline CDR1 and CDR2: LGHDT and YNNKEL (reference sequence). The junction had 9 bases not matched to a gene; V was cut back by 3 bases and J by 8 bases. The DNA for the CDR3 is TGTGCCAGCAGCCATAACGAGGGGGCAAGAGGCTACACCTTC. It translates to CASSHNEGARGYTF.

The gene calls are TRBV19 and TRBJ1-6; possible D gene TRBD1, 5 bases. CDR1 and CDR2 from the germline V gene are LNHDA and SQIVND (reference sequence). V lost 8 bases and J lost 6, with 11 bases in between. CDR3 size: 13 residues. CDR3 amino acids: CASRGAPNSPLHF. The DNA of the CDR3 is TGTGCCAGTCGCGGGGCCCCTAATTCACCCCTCCACTTT.

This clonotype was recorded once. The CDR3, as DNA: TGTGCCAGCAGTGTTGTTTCGAACACTGAAGCTTTCTTT. Its protein product is CASSVVSNTEAFF. V and J are TRBV7-8 and TRBJ1-1; D not resolved. Germline CDR1 reads SGHVS; CDR2 reads FQNEAQ. The germline V and J ends were trimmed by 6 bases and 1 base, with 9 bases remaining between them. The CDR3 runs 13 residues.

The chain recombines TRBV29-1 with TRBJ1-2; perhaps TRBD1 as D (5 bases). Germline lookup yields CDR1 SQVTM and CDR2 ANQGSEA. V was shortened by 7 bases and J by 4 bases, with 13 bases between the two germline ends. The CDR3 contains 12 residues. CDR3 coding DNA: TGCAGCGGCAGGGATTTGAGCTATGGCTACACCTTC. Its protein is CSGRDLSYGYTF.

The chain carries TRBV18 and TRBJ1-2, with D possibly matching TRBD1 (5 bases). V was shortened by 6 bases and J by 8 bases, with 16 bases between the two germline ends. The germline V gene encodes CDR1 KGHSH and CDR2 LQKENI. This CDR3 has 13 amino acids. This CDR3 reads CASSQGLREGYTF. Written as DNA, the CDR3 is TGTGCCAGCTCTCAGGGACTGCGAGAGGGCTACACCTTC.

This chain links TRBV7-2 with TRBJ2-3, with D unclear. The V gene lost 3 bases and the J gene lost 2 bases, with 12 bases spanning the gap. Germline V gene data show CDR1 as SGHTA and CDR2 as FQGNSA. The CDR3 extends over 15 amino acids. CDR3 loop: CASSFTYRTTDTQYF. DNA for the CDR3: TGTGCCAGCAGCTTTACTTACAGAACCACAGATACGCAGTATTTT.

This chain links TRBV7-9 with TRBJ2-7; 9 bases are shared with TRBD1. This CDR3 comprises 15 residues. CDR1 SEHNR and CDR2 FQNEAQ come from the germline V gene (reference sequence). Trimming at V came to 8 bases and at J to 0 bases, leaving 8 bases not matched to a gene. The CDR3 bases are TGTGCCAGCGGGCAACTGGACAGGGGCTCCTACGAGCAGTACTTC. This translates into CASGQLDRGSYEQYF.

The CDR3 nucleotides are TGTGCCACAGGGGGGGGGAACACAGATACGCAGTATTTT. Translating gives CATGGGNTDTQYF. The chain employs TRBV2 and TRBJ2-3; D might be TRBD1 or TRBD2, each matching 7 bases. Trimming removed 10 bases at V and 2 bases at J, with 13 bases between. The CDR3 totals 13 residues. Per germline, CDR1 SNHLY and CDR2 FYNNEI.

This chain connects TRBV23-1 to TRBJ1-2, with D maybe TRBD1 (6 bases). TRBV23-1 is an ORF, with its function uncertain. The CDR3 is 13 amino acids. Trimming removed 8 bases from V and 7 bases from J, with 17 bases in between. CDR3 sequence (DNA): TGCGCCAGCCCCAGGGGAGGGATTGGTGGCTACACCTTC. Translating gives CASPRGGIGGYTF.

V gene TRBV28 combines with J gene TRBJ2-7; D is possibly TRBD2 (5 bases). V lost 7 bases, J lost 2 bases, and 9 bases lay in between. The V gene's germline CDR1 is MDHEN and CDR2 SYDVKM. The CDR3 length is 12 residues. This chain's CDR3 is CASTGGAYEQYF. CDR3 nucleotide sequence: TGTGCCAGCACTGGAGGAGCCTACGAGCAGTACTTC.

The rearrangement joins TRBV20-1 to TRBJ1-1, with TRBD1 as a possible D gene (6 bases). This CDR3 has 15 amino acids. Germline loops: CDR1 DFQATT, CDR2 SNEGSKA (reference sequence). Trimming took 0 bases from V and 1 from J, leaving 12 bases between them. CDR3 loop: CSARERGGRNTEAFF. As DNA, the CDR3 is TGCAGTGCTAGAGAACGTGGGGGCAGGAACACTGAAGCTTTCTTT.

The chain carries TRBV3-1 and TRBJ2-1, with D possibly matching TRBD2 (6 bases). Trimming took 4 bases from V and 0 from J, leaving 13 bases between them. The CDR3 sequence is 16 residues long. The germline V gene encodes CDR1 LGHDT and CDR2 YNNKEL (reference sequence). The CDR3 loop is CASSPRSGSSYNEQFF. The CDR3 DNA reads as TGTGCCAGCAGCCCACGTAGCGGAAGCTCCTACAATGAGCAGTTCTTC.

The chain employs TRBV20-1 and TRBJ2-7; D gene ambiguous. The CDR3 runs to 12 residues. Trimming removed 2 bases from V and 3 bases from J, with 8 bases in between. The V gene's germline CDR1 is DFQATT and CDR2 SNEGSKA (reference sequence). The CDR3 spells CSARRGVYEQYF. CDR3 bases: TGCAGTGCTAGACGAGGAGTCTACGAGCAGTACTTC.

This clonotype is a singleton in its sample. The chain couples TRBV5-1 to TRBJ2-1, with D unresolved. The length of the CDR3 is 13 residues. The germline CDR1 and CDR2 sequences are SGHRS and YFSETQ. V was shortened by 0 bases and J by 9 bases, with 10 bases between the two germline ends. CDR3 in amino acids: CASSLAPGREQFF. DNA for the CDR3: TGCGCCAGCAGCTTGGCTCCCGGCCGTGAGCAGTTCTTC.

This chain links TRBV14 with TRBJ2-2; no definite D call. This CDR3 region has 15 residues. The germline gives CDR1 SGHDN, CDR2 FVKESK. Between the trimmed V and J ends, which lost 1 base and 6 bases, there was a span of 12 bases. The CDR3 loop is CASSQAGFAPGELFF. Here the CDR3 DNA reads TGTGCCAGCAGCCAAGCCGGGTTCGCGCCCGGGGAGCTGTTTTTT.

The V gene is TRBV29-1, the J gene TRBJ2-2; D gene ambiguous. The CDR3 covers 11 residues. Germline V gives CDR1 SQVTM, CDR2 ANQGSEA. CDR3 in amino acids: CSCLVFGELFF. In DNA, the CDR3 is TGCAGTTGTCTCGTCTTCGGGGAGCTGTTTTTT.

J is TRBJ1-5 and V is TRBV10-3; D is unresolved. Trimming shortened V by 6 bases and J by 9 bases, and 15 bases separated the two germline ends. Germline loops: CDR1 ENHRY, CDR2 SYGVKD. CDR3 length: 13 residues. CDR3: CAISGPTTSPQHF. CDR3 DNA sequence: TGTGCCATCAGCGGACCGACTACTTCGCCCCAGCATTTT.

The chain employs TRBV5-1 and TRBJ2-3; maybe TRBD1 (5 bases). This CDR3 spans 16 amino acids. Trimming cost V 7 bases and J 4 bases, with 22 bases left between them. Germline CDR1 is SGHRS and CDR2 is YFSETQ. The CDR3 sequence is CASRRSGAAGADTQYF. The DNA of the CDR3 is TGCGCCAGCCGCCGAAGTGGGGCGGCCGGCGCAGATACGCAGTATTTT. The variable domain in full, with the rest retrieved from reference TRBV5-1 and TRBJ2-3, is KAGVTQTPRYLIKTRGQQVTLSCSPISGHRSVSWYQQTPGQGLQFLFEYFSETQRNKGNFPGRFSGRQFSNSRSEMNVSTLELGDSALYLCASRRSGAAGADTQYFGPGTRLTVL.

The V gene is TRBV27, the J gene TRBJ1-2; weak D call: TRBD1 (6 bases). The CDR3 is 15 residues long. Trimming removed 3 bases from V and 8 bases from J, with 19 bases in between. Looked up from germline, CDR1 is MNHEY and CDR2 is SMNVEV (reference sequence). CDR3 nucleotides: TGTGCCAGCAGTTTTGGGGGGACACCACGTCGAGGCTACACCTTC. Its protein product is CASSFGGTPRRGYTF.

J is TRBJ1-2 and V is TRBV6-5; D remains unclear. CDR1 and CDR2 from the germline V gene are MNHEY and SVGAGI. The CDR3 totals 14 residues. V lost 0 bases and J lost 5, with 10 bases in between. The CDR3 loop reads CASSYSKREYGYTF. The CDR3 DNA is TGTGCCAGCAGTTACTCGAAAAGGGAGTATGGCTACACCTTC.